Presented here are 27 T cell receptor beta chains from one specimen sequenced in a study of Ad26.COV2.S vaccination and SARS-CoV-2 variants. Assay: immunoSEQ multiplex PCR; the TCRdb copy retains only in-frame clones and omits some. The data show hundreds of thousands of clones, about 87% seen once. Documented treatment: 15 to 20 received Ad26.COV2.S at low or high dose, single or two shots; several received placebo; per-sample allocation not given. All samples were drawn on day 63, counting from the first vaccine or placebo injection. Sequenced here: peripheral blood, sampled in a trial of Ad26.COV2.S vaccine versus placebo. Source of these receptors: a person aged 18-60 years who received the Ad26.COV2.S COVID-19 vaccine or a placebo.

The genes are TRBV5-5 and TRBJ1-1; D unresolved. Germline values: CDR1 SGHKS, CDR2 YYEKEE (reference sequence). V shed 0 bases and J shed 1 base, with 10 bases lying between them. The CDR3 consists of 15 residues. CDR3 nucleotides: TGTGCCAGCAGCTTGGGGCTGGCGAGGAACACTGAAGCTTTCTTT. The encoded protein is CASSLGLARNTEAFF.

The sample holds one count of this clone. The chain uses TRBV5-1 and TRBJ2-3; the match to TRBD2 covers 9 bases. Germline values: CDR1 SGHRS, CDR2 YFSETQ. The V gene end was trimmed by 4 bases and the J gene end by 2 bases; junction bases not matched to a gene: 8. The CDR3 runs to 16 residues. CDR3 residues: CASSQLAGEATDTQYF. CDR3 nucleotide sequence: TGCGCCAGCAGCCAGTTAGCGGGAGAGGCCACAGATACGCAGTATTTT.

This clone was detected once. J is TRBJ1-6 and V is TRBV18; D is unresolved. The V gene's germline CDR1 is KGHSH and CDR2 LQKENI. The CDR3 consists of 16 residues. Trimming pared 2 bases from V and 6 bases from J, leaving 14 bases between. The CDR3 nucleotides are TGTGCCAGCTCACCATTCGGCGGAGAGGGTAATTCACCCCTCCACTTT. This encodes CASSPFGGEGNSPLHF.

The V gene is TRBV5-8, the J gene TRBJ1-2; no definite D call. V lost 1 base, J lost 7 bases, and 8 bases lay in between. Germline-derived CDR1 and CDR2 are SGHTS and YDEGEE. The CDR3 contains 12 residues. CDR3 bases: TGTGCCAGCAGCTTGCAGTGGGGTGGCTACACCTTC. Its translation is CASSLQWGGYTF.

In its sample, this clone was seen once. This chain uses TRBV5-4 with TRBJ2-7; a possible D gene is TRBD2 (6 bases). This CDR3 region has 12 residues. CDR1 and CDR2 (germline): SGHNT, YYREEE (reference sequence). V lost 4 bases and J lost 6, with 11 bases in between. The CDR3 nucleotides are TGTGCCAGCAGCCAGGCGGGGAGCGAGCAGTACTTC. Its protein product is CASSQAGSEQYF.

The chain employs TRBV5-8 and TRBJ2-3, with D perhaps being TRBD1 or TRBD2 (5 bases each). Per the germline V gene, CDR1 is SGHTS and CDR2 is YDEGEE. The CDR3 length is 15 residues. Trimming pared 6 bases from V and 5 bases from J, leaving 19 bases between. CDR3 residues: CASNSGRGPIDTQYF. The CDR3 DNA reads as TGTGCCAGCAACTCGGGAAGGGGCCCTATAGATACGCAGTATTTT.

This clone has more than one count but fewer than ten. The chain recombines TRBV15 with TRBJ2-3, with D unclear. Per the germline V gene, CDR1 is LNHNV and CDR2 is YYDKDF (reference sequence). The CDR3 runs 13 residues. Deletions cut 0 bases from V and 6 bases from J, with 7 bases between. CDR3 region: CATSRDLWDTQYF. The CDR3 nucleotides are TGTGCCACCAGCAGAGATCTGTGGGATACGCAGTATTTT.

CDR3 DNA: TGTGCCACCGCGAAAGGGTCCGGTCAGGGGGCCTCCTACGAGCAGTACTTC. It is translated as CATAKGSGQGASYEQYF. The rearrangement links TRBV27 to TRBJ2-7, with 8 bases aligning to TRBD1. Losses at the gene ends were 10 bases for V and 0 bases for J; bases not matched to a gene: 17. Germline V lookup: CDR1 MNHEY, CDR2 SMNVEV (reference sequence). The CDR3 spans 17 residues.

In nucleotides, the CDR3 is TGTGCCAGCAGCCCTCGGACAGGGGGCGGCGAGCAGTACTTC. Encoded protein: CASSPRTGGGEQYF. The V call is TRBV9, the J call TRBJ2-7; 11 positions match TRBD1. The CDR3 has 14 residues. CDR1 and CDR2 (germline): SGDLS, YYNGEE. V was clipped by 4 bases and J by 6 bases; unmatched bases: 6.

The rearrangement uses TRBV19 and TRBJ1-1; D may be TRBD1 (5 bases). Trimming shortened V by 6 bases and J by 0 bases, and 17 bases separated the two germline ends. Germline V gene lookup returns CDR1 LNHDA and CDR2 SQIVND (reference sequence). The CDR3 extends over 16 amino acids. DNA for the CDR3: TGTGCCAGTAGGAGGGACTATAGCACCATGAACACTGAAGCTTTCTTT. Amino acid sequence: CASRRDYSTMNTEAFF.

This sequence joins TRBV7-9 and TRBJ1-1; TRBD1 agrees at 10 bases. V lost 1 base to trimming and J lost 12 bases; unmatched junction nucleotides: 5. The germline V gene encodes CDR1 SEHNR and CDR2 FQNEAQ (reference sequence). This CDR3 has 13 amino acids. The CDR3 DNA follows: TGTGCCAGCAGCTTAGGGACAGGGGGTATGTCTTTCTTT. Encoded protein: CASSLGTGGMSFF.

A few counts support this clone. This sample includes further DNA sequences coding for the same CDR3. The V and J genes are TRBV30 and TRBJ1-5; 8 nucleotides agree with TRBD1. The CDR3 runs to 13 residues. Per germline, CDR1 GTSNPN and CDR2 SVGIG (reference sequence). Germline trimming cut 0 bases from V and 5 bases from J; bases unmatched to any gene: 0. The CDR3 loop reads CAWSVQGDQPQHF. The CDR3 DNA reads TGTGCCTGGAGTGTACAGGGGGATCAGCCCCAGCATTTT. Drawing the rest from reference TRBV30 and TRBJ1-5, the complete variable domain is SQTIHQWPATLVQPVGSPLSLECTVEGTSNPNLYWYRQAAGRGLQLLFYSVGIGQISSEVPQNLSASRPQDRQFILSSKKLLLSDSGFYLCAWSVQGDQPQHFGDGTRLSIL.

V and J are TRBV19 and TRBJ2-1; 7 bases line up with TRBD1. V dropped 10 bases and J dropped 1; count of bases not matched to a gene: 16. The germline CDR1 and CDR2 sequences are LNHDA and SQIVND (reference sequence). CDR3 length: 17 amino acids. CDR3 nucleotide sequence: TGTGCCACCCGTCGGTCCCGACAGGGACGTTCCTACAATGAGCAGTTCTTC. Its protein is CATRRSRQGRSYNEQFF.

The chain couples TRBV7-8 to TRBJ1-4, with unresolved D. CDR3 length: 22 amino acids. Germline values: CDR1 SGHVS, CDR2 FQNEAQ. The V gene lost 0 bases and the J gene lost 0 bases, with 26 bases spanning the gap. Here the CDR3 DNA reads TGTGCCAGCAGCTTAGCCGTTCTAACGAGCTCGGGCGGAGCTACAACTAATGAAAAACTGTTTTTT. Translation gives CASSLAVLTSSGGATTNEKLFF.

CDR3 coding DNA: TGCAGCGTTGAAGATATCGGAGAGACCCAGTACTTC. Translated: CSVEDIGETQYF. This rearrangement joins TRBV29-1 to TRBJ2-5; D remains ambiguous. The CDR3 covers 12 residues. Trimming removed 0 bases at V and 4 bases at J, with 6 bases between. Germline assignment: CDR1 SQVTM and CDR2 ANQGSEA.

A note on this clone: A read error may account for a junction end that differs from germline. The rearrangement links TRBV2 to TRBJ1-1; D is unresolved. The CDR3 spans 12 residues. Germline V gene sequence: CDR1 SNHLY, CDR2 FYNNEI. The CDR3 protein is CASSERARENLF. The CDR3 DNA reads TGTGCCAGCAGTGAAAGGGCCCGAGAAAACCTCTTT.

The chain employs TRBV11-2 and TRBJ1-5; 8 bases map to TRBD1. The CDR3 totals 15 residues. The junction had 10 bases not matched to a gene; V was cut back by 5 bases and J by 7 bases. The germline CDR1 and CDR2 sequences are SGHAT and FQNNGV. CDR3 in DNA: TGTGCCAGCAGCAATACCGACAGGGGAGGGCAGCCCCAGCATTTT. This sequence encodes CASSNTDRGGQPQHF.

V and J are TRBV5-1 and TRBJ1-2; 7 nucleotides agree with TRBD1. Germline V gene sequence: CDR1 SGHRS, CDR2 YFSETQ. This CDR3 contains 12 residues. J was trimmed by 7 bases and V by 5 bases; bases with no gene match: 5. CDR3 DNA: TGCGCCAGCAGATCCGACAGGGCTGGCTACACCTTC. Translation: CASRSDRAGYTF.

The chain combines TRBV19 with TRBJ2-1; 8 positions agree with TRBD1. Germline V lookup: CDR1 LNHDA, CDR2 SQIVND (reference sequence). V gave up 6 bases and J gave up 3 bases; unmatched junction bases: 7. The CDR3 loop spans 15 amino acids. The CDR3 DNA reads as TGTGCCAGTAGAAGAGGGACAGGTAACTACAATGAGCAGTTCTTC. It is translated as CASRRGTGNYNEQFF.

The V call is TRBV7-3, the J call TRBJ2-2; D may be TRBD1 or TRBD2 (5 bases each). Germline V gene sequence: CDR1 SGHTA, CDR2 FQGTGA. The V end lost 4 bases, the J end lost 6 bases, and 15 bases lay between the germline ends. The CDR3 covers 15 residues. CDR3 coding DNA: TGTGCCAGCAGCTCGGGGACCGCTAAGGCCGGGGAGCTGTTTTTT. It encodes CASSSGTAKAGELFF. Combining the CDR3 with reference TRBV7-3 and TRBJ2-2 gives the whole variable domain GAGVSQTPSNKVTEKGKYVELRCDPISGHTALYWYRQSLGQGPEFLIYFQGTGAADDSGLPNDRFFAVRPEGSVSTLKIQRTERGDSAVYLCASSSGTAKAGELFFGEGSRLTVL.

The chain joins TRBV7-9 to TRBJ2-7, with D perhaps TRBD2 (6 bases). Between the trimmed V and J ends, which lost 3 bases and 3 bases, there was a span of 9 bases. CDR1 SEHNR and CDR2 FQNEAQ come from the germline V gene (reference sequence). The CDR3 length is 13 residues. CDR3 protein: CASSFGSNYEQYF. Written as DNA, the CDR3 is TGTGCCAGCAGCTTCGGGAGTAACTACGAGCAGTACTTC.

The sample holds one count of this clone. The V and J genes are TRBV28 and TRBJ2-1; 11 bases line up with TRBD2. Germline CDR1 reads MDHEN; CDR2 reads SYDVKM. The CDR3 spans 15 residues. The V segment lost 7 bases and the J segment 4 bases; nucleotides outside the gene matches: 6. As DNA, the CDR3 is TGTGCCAGCACATTAAGGACTAGCGGGTACAATGAGCAGTTCTTC. It specifies CASTLRTSGYNEQFF.

The CDR3 DNA follows: TGTGCCAGCAGTTCCCCGACAGGGGGCGGGACCGGGGAGCTGTTTTTT. This encodes CASSSPTGGGTGELFF. The V gene is TRBV6-6, the J gene TRBJ2-2; 10 bases fit TRBD1. Germline lookup yields CDR1 MNHNY and CDR2 SVGAGI (reference sequence). The CDR3 is 16 residues long. The V gene end was trimmed by 4 bases and the J gene end by 5 bases; junction bases not matched to a gene: 7.

This sequence joins TRBV9 and TRBJ2-1, with D perhaps matching TRBD1 or TRBD2 (5 bases each). Germline loops: CDR1 SGDLS, CDR2 YYNGEE. This CDR3 has 15 residues. V was cut by 7 bases and J by 4 bases, with 18 bases left in between. The CDR3 region is CASGGGAASYNEQFF. In nucleotides, the CDR3 is TGTGCCAGCGGGGGTGGAGCGGCTTCTTACAATGAGCAGTTCTTC.

The J gene is TRBJ2-3, the V gene TRBV9; D is tentatively TRBD1 or TRBD2 (5 bases each). The germline V gene has CDR1 SGDLS and CDR2 YYNGEE. This CDR3 region has 15 residues. Trimming cost V 0 bases and J 0 bases, with 8 bases left between them. DNA for the CDR3: TGTGCCAGCAGCGTAGGGGACGGGAGCACAGATACGCAGTATTTT. Its translation is CASSVGDGSTDTQYF.

The chain joins TRBV6-6 to TRBJ2-1, with TRBD2 matching 12 bases. The junction had 6 bases not matched to a gene; V was cut back by 4 bases and J by 5 bases. Germline assignment: CDR1 MNHNY and CDR2 SVGAGI (reference sequence). The CDR3 has 16 residues. The CDR3 sequence: CASSWTTSGGHNEQFF. The CDR3 region has the DNA TGTGCCAGCAGTTGGACGACTAGCGGGGGCCACAATGAGCAGTTCTTC.

The chain recombines TRBV11-3 with TRBJ2-1; D unclear. Germline assignment: CDR1 SGHNT and CDR2 YENEEA. CDR3 size: 14 residues. Trimming shortened V by 5 bases and J by 5 bases, and 13 bases separated the two germline ends. The CDR3: CASSGLARDNEQFF. CDR3 DNA: TGTGCCAGCAGCGGGTTAGCTAGGGACAATGAGCAGTTCTTC. Supplemented by reference TRBV11-3 and TRBJ2-1, the full variable domain reads EAGVVQSPRYKIIEKKQPVAFWCNPISGHNTLYWYLQNLGQGPELLIRYENEEAVDDSQLPKDRFSAERLKGVDSTLKIQPAELGDSAVYLCASSGLARDNEQFFGPGTRLTVL.